This TCR beta chain was documented in a study of CD8+ T cells in alopecia areata (dated by TCRdb to between 2017 and 2018). Background on the whole study: To study T cell clonal expansion in alopecia areata, the researchers applied high-throughput TCRbeta sequencing to both the C3H/HeJ mouse model and human patients. immunoSEQ multiplex PCR using 35 Vbeta forward primers and 13 Jbeta reverse primers was used to amplify TCRbeta CDR3 regions. Human TCRbeta sequencing covered scalp tissue and sorted CD4+ and CD8+ peripheral blood T cells from patchy and totalis/universalis alopecia areata patients and healthy controls. RNA was extracted with the PAXgene miRNA kit for fixed scalp, the miRNeasy kit for PBMCs, and the RNeasy kit for mouse skin. Clonality in the scalp was compared among normal scalp (n=4), patchy alopecia areata scalp (n=8), and alopecia totalis/universalis scalp (n=8). Overall study results and their limits: Scalp TCR repertoire analysis is complicated because resident alphabeta T cells in normal human skin are also sequenced, whereas mouse skin is dominated by gammadelta T cells. Higher clonality and more expanded CD8+ clones were observed in lesional scalp than in normal scalp, particularly in alopecia totalis/universalis, a finding suggestive of antigenic drive. Shared TCR sequences between patients were less evident than in mice, which may be partly attributable to HLA diversity in the patient population.

For this clone: Its antigen is not yet known. The record has no base qualities; no much larger clone is one base away.

V lost 1 base and J lost 5 bases; the stretch between them is 15 bases long. Including cysteine and phenylalanine, the CDR3 has 16 amino acids. Only CDR3 DNA remains: 48 bases, in frame from the first base. Per the germline V gene (reference sequence), SEHNR is the CDR1 and FQNEAQ is the CDR2. PBMCs were isolated by density centrifugation and stained for CD3, CD4 and CD8, after which CD4+ and CD8+ T cells were sorted on a FACSAria. Scalp biopsies and blood samples were provided by unaffected controls. The library was produced with the immunoSEQ multiplex PCR assay. To provide template for TCR sequencing, every sample had RNA extracted and reverse transcribed into cDNA. SuperScript III was used for first-strand cDNA synthesis, primed with a 2:1 mix of oligo-dT and random hexamers. A synthetic immune receptor repertoire was used to measure amplification bias, and any remaining bias was corrected computationally. Regarding the original processing steps: Raw reads were preprocessed for error removal, and CDR3 was defined according to IMGT conventions as running from the conserved cysteine to phenylalanine. Clonality was computed as 1 minus the Shannon entropy, with the entropy normalized by log2 of the number of productive unique TCRs. Whether scalp clones were CD4 or CD8 was inferred by matching scalp TCRbeta sequences against CD4 and CD8 repertoires sorted from blood. TCRdb mirrors the immuneACCESS table, restricted to in-frame sequences. Some clones are absent from its copies; in checked studies, under half trace to an unresolved V gene, and the reason for the others is unknown. The D gene and trimming were derived from the DNA, and the V and J assignments and clone size from that table. The sample table records about 100,000 clones; roughly 64% of these occur just once. The top ten constitute under 25% of the sample.

The receptor's source is a human donor in good health. Here the chain combines TRBV7-9 and TRBJ2-1, with the D gene too uncertain to name. Material: CD8+ T cells sorted from blood. The CDR3: CASSLGISLGHNEQFF. The DNA is as follows: TGTGCCAGCAGCTTAGGGATCTCGCTAGGTCACAATGAGCAGTTCTTC.